Below, one T cell receptor beta chain is given with its context. Its antigen is unknown. Amplified TCR beta CDR3 regions came from RNA transcripts. The TCR CDR3 was amplified in a first-round RT-PCR using the HTBI primer set. In TCRdb, the multiplex PCR reads were re-called with MiXCR into one record per CDR3 protein. The table has 550,000 to 600,000 distinct CDR3 sequences, over 15% seen once; the top ten hold around 19%. Germline assignment: CDR1 MGHRA and CDR2 YSYEKL. The length of the CDR3 is 16 residues. Losses at the gene ends were 1 base for V and 5 bases for J; bases not matched to a gene: 8. The data derive from a study of T cells in Graves' hyperthyroidism and ophthalmopathy. Study-level background: Peripheral blood was taken when the disease was first diagnosed, before any treatment began. Study conclusions and caveats: Blood shared most expanded thyroid clonotypes above 0.001.

This chain connects TRBV4-1 to TRBJ2-5, with 9 bases aligning to TRBD2. The clonotype comes from a woman between 18 and 29 years old with Graves' hyperthyroidism. The specimen sequenced was blood. The CDR3 is CASSQVPSGVRETQYF. The CDR3 DNA follows: TGCGCCAGCAGCCAAGTACCTAGCGGGGTCCGGGAGACCCAGTACTTC.